The entry below describes one TCR beta chain. This specimen belongs to a study of blood T cell repertoires in COVID-19. Overall study: Acute and convalescent COVID-19 specimens originated in the United States, Italy and Spain. In each case, the material was cDNA or gDNA derived from T cells, B-cell-depleted T cells, or PBMCs.

The CDR3 runs to 15 residues. Germline V gene sequence: CDR1 SGDLS, CDR2 YYNGEE. The V end lost 4 bases, the J end lost 4 bases, and 14 bases lay between the germline ends. Original methodology: Nucleated cell counts were estimated from reference gene primer amplification. The assay was immunoSEQ multiplex PCR, and TCRdb's table has in-frame clones only and misses some. V, J and clone size derive from that table, while D and trimming were established from the DNA sequence. Of a few hundred thousand clones in the sample, over 70% were seen once. Input material: peripheral blood. The chain is built from TRBV9 and TRBJ2-2; D remains unclear. The sequence was collected from an elderly woman with acute or convalescent COVID-19. CDR3 amino acids: CASSPLAETTGELFF. In nucleotides, the CDR3 is TGTGCCAGCAGCCCGCTTGCGGAAACCACCGGGGAGCTGTTTTTT. The whole variable domain, remainder taken from reference TRBV9 and TRBJ2-2, is DSGVTQTPKHLITATGQRVTLRCSPRSGDLSVYWYQQSLDQGLQFLIQYYNGEERAKGNILERFSAQQFPDLHSELNLSSLELGDSALYFCASSPLAETTGELFFGEGSRLTVL.